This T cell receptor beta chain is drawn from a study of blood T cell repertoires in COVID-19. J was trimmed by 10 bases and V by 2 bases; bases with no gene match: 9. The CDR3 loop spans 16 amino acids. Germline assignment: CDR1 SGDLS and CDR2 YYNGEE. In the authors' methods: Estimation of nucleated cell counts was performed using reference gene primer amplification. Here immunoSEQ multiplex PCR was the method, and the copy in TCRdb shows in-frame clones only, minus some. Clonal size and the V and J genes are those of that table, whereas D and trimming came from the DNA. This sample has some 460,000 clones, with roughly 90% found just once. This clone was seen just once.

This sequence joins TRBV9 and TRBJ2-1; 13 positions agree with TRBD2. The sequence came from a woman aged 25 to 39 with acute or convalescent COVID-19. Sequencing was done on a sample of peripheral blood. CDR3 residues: CASSVFGLAGAGEQFF. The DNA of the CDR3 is TGTGCCAGCAGCGTCTTCGGACTAGCGGGGGCGGGGGAGCAGTTCTTC.